The clone carrying this TCR beta chain has a handful of counts. These data belong to a study of blood T cell repertoires in COVID-19. Study-level information: The study drew acute and convalescent COVID-19 samples from the United States, Italy and Spain. Sources were T cells, B-cell-depleted T cells, or PBMCs; the material itself was cDNA or gDNA.

The junction had 3 bases not matched to a gene; V was cut back by 2 bases and J by 2 bases. Germline V gene data show CDR1 as SGHNT and CDR2 as YYREEE (reference sequence). The CDR3 is made up of 15 amino acids. Original methodology: Cell counts per sample came from amplifying reference gene primers. The repertoire was sequenced with immunoSEQ multiplex PCR; TCRdb's copy has only in-frame clones and lacks some. Clone size and the V and J calls come from that table; the DNA yielded D and trimming. Altogether some 210,000 clones are present, approximately 85% being singletons, with the ten largest covering about 5.1%.

This TCR was sampled from a woman between 65 and 79 years old with active or convalescent COVID-19. The genes are TRBV5-4 and TRBJ2-2, with 7 nucleotides matching TRBD1. Source material: peripheral blood. The CDR3 reads CASSFGTANTGELFF. The DNA of the CDR3 is TGTGCCAGCAGCTTCGGGACAGCAAACACCGGGGAGCTGTTTTTT. Filled out from reference TRBV5-4 and TRBJ2-2, the complete variable domain reads ETGVTQSPTHLIKTRGQQVTLRCSSQSGHNTVSWYQQALGQGPQFIFQYYREEENGRGNFPPRFSGLQFPNYSSELNVNALELDDSALYLCASSFGTANTGELFFGEGSRLTVL.